These 24 T cell receptor beta chains share one sample of origin, sequenced in a study of blood T cells in healthy people across ages. Alongside a J-beta primer mix, a sample-barcoded 5' primer served in a second PCR lasting about 7 to 11 cycles. Via MiXCR, TCRdb re-called the 5' RACE reads, giving one row per CDR3 protein. The sample has about 970,000 distinct CDR3 sequences, about 51% seen once. The specimen sequenced was blood. The origin of the receptors is a woman in her sixties or seventies in good health.

V usage is TRBV5-6 and J usage is TRBJ1-2, with D tentatively TRBD1 (6 bases). Germline assignment: CDR1 SGHDT and CDR2 YYEEEE. V lost 5 bases and J 3 bases, leaving 8 bases between the germline ends. There are 12 residues in the CDR3. The chain's CDR3 is CASRRQDYGYTF. CDR3 bases: TGTGCCAGCAGACGACAGGACTATGGCTACACCTTC. Using reference TRBV5-6 and TRBJ1-2 for the parts outside the CDR3, the full variable domain is DAGVTQSPTHLIKTRGQQVTLRCSPKSGHDTVSWYQQALGQGPQFIFQYYEEEERQRGNFPDRFSGHQFPNYSSELNVNALLLGDSALYLCASRRQDYGYTFGSGTRLTVV.

The chain combines TRBV20-1 with TRBJ1-5; D unresolved. CDR3 size: 15 residues. V was cut by 3 bases and J by 3 bases, with 15 bases left in between. CDR1 is DFQATT, CDR2 SNEGSKA, per germline (reference sequence). CDR3 sequence: CSARSDGFANQPQHF. CDR3 coding DNA: TGCAGTGCTAGGTCGGACGGCTTCGCCAATCAGCCCCAGCATTTT.

V usage is TRBV7-2 and J usage is TRBJ1-2; D is possibly TRBD1 (5 bases). The V gene lost 5 bases and the J gene lost 8 bases, with 18 bases spanning the gap. Looked up from germline, CDR1 is SGHTA and CDR2 is FQGNSA. The CDR3 is 14 amino acids. CDR3 in amino acids: CASSPGGTNWGYTF. The CDR3 DNA follows: TGTGCCAGCAGCCCGGGCGGGACTAACTGGGGCTACACCTTC. The full variable domain, its missing parts supplied by reference TRBV7-2 and TRBJ1-2, is GAGVSQSPSNKVTEKGKDVELRCDPISGHTALYWYRQSLGQGLEFLIYFQGNSAPDKSGLPSDRFSAERTGGSVSTLTIQRTQQEDSAVYLCASSPGGTNWGYTFGSGTRLTVV.

This clonotype showed up just a few times. V usage is TRBV29-1 and J usage is TRBJ2-5; maybe TRBD1 (7 bases). Trimming removed 7 bases at V and 11 bases at J, with 20 bases between. The CDR3 consists of 12 residues. Per germline, CDR1 SQVTM and CDR2 ANQGSEA. The CDR3 sequence is CSGGTAWGEQYF. The DNA of the CDR3 is TGCAGCGGCGGGACAGCCTGGGGGGAGCAGTACTTC.

This chain connects TRBV6-5 to TRBJ1-6; no firm D call. The V and J ends lost 0 bases and 5 bases respectively, with 17 bases between them. Germline V gives CDR1 MNHEY, CDR2 SVGAGI. This CDR3 has 18 amino acids. The CDR3 loop reads CASSYSSSIVGHNSPLHF. The CDR3, as DNA: TGTGCCAGCAGTTACTCGAGCTCTATCGTAGGGCATAATTCACCCCTCCACTTT.

This clonotype was detected only a few times. The V and J genes are TRBV29-1 and TRBJ2-7, with 9 bases identical to TRBD2. The germline gives CDR1 SQVTM, CDR2 ANQGSEA. This CDR3 is 13 amino acids long. V dropped 4 bases and J dropped 2; count of bases not matched to a gene: 3. The CDR3 sequence is CSVGTSAAYEQYF. The CDR3 DNA follows: TGCAGCGTTGGGACTAGCGCCGCCTACGAGCAGTACTTC.

V gene TRBV27 combines with J gene TRBJ2-6; a weak D match, TRBD2 (5 bases). In germline, CDR1 is MNHEY, CDR2 SMNVEV (reference sequence). This CDR3 is 16 amino acids long. The V and J ends lost 2 bases and 3 bases respectively, with 11 bases between them. Here the CDR3 DNA reads TGTGCCAGCAGTTTAGTAATGGGAGATGGGGCCAACGTCCTGACTTTC. Encoded protein: CASSLVMGDGANVLTF.

A few counts support this clonotype. CDR3 residues: CASRTDVSSGELFF. CDR3 sequence (DNA): TGTGCCAGCAGGACGGACGTTTCATCCGGGGAGCTGTTTTTT. The rearrangement uses TRBV2 and TRBJ2-2; no clear D gene. Trimming took off 6 bases at V and 6 bases at J, with 14 bases between the two ends. This CDR3 has 14 amino acids. Germline lookup yields CDR1 SNHLY and CDR2 FYNNEI.

In its sample, this clonotype was seen a few times. V and J are TRBV6-1 and TRBJ1-6; D not resolved. V lost 8 bases and J lost 6, with 20 bases in between. The CDR3 runs 16 residues. CDR1 is MNHNS and CDR2 is SASEGT in the germline V gene. In nucleotides, the CDR3 is TGTGCCAGCTCCCCTACTTGGGGTGATCCTAATTCACCCCTCCACTTT. The encoded protein is CASSPTWGDPNSPLHF.

Turning to this clonotype: Germline is not matched at one junction end, which may reflect a read error. The V call is TRBV6-6, the J call TRBJ1-2, with D possibly TRBD1 on 6 matching bases. This CDR3 region has 15 residues. Germline CDR1 MNHNY, CDR2 SVGAGI (reference sequence). The CDR3 loop is CACSYLWGQNYGYTF. The DNA for the CDR3 is TGTGCCTGCAGTTACCTTTGGGGGCAGAACTATGGCTACACCTTC.

About this clonotype: An end of the junction differs from the germline gene, which may be a read error. V gene TRBV12-3 or TRBV12-4 combines with J gene TRBJ2-7, with TRBD1 as a possible D gene (5 bases). This CDR3 has 12 residues. The CDR3 DNA reads TGTGCCAGCAGCCACCCCACAGGAGAGCTGTACTTC. Protein product: CASSHPTGELYF.

V usage is TRBV28 and J usage is TRBJ2-7; 10 bases line up with TRBD2. The trim removed 6 bases at V and 7 bases at J, leaving 12 bases unmatched. In germline, CDR1 is MDHEN, CDR2 SYDVKM. This CDR3 comprises 15 residues. The CDR3 protein is CASRERVLAGGEQYF. In DNA, the CDR3 is TGTGCCAGCAGGGAACGGGTGTTAGCGGGAGGAGAGCAGTACTTC.

This clonotype came up a few times. The chain joins TRBV7-2 to TRBJ2-7; the D call may be TRBD1 or TRBD2 (6 bases each). This CDR3 comprises 15 residues. Trimming shortened V by 0 bases and J by 6 bases, and 15 bases separated the two germline ends. CDR1 and CDR2 from the germline V gene are SGHTA and FQGNSA. The CDR3: CASSLALGGPSEQYF. In DNA form, the CDR3 reads TGTGCCAGCAGCTTAGCGCTGGGGGGCCCGAGCGAGCAGTACTTC.

This chain connects TRBV29-1 to TRBJ2-2; 7 positions agree with TRBD2. Germline V gene lookup returns CDR1 SQVTM and CDR2 ANQGSEA. This CDR3 comprises 14 residues. V gave up 8 bases and J gave up 2 bases; unmatched junction bases: 8. CDR3: CSIGASGNTGELFF. The CDR3, as DNA: TGCAGCATTGGGGCTAGCGGAAACACCGGGGAGCTGTTTTTT.

In this sample, this clonotype turned up a few times. V and J are TRBV6-1 and TRBJ1-2; D is perhaps TRBD1 (6 bases). The germline V gene has CDR1 MNHNS and CDR2 SASEGT. Trimming pared 4 bases from V and 5 bases from J, leaving 11 bases between. This CDR3 comprises 13 residues. The CDR3 DNA sequence: TGTGCCAGCAGTGCGGGGGCCGCATATGGCTACACCTTC. Amino acids: CASSAGAAYGYTF.

This clonotype came up a few times. This rearrangement joins TRBV29-1 to TRBJ2-2; the match to TRBD2 covers 12 bases. The germline V gene has CDR1 SQVTM and CDR2 ANQGSEA. The V and J ends lost 3 bases and 5 bases, in that order; junction bases with no gene match: 10. The CDR3 loop spans 17 amino acids. The CDR3 loop is CSVEVLGLAGSTGELFF. Here the CDR3 DNA reads TGCAGCGTTGAGGTTCTTGGACTAGCGGGAAGTACCGGGGAGCTGTTTTTT.

This chain connects TRBV27 to TRBJ2-1; weak D call: TRBD2 (6 bases). The CDR3 is made up of 13 amino acids. Germline lookup yields CDR1 MNHEY and CDR2 SMNVEV (reference sequence). Trimming took 8 bases from V and 6 from J, leaving 14 bases between them. DNA of the CDR3: TGTGCCAGCCGGCCGTTGGGGGGCAATGAGCAGTTCTTC. Translating gives CASRPLGGNEQFF.

The chain joins TRBV6-6 to TRBJ1-5, with D unclear. In germline, CDR1 is MNHNY, CDR2 SVGAGI (reference sequence). This CDR3 comprises 14 residues. Trimming removed 6 bases at V and 1 base at J, with 10 bases between. The CDR3 loop reads CASRTYDSNQPQHF. CDR3 sequence (DNA): TGTGCCAGCAGAACCTATGACAGCAATCAGCCCCAGCATTTT.

This clonotype came up many times. The chain joins TRBV7-2 to TRBJ2-5; 7 nucleotides align to TRBD1. Losses at the gene ends were 5 bases for V and 2 bases for J; bases not matched to a gene: 8. Germline loops: CDR1 SGHTA, CDR2 FQGNSA. The CDR3 loop spans 15 amino acids. The CDR3, as DNA: TGTGCCAGCAGCCACTGGGGACAGAAACAAGAGACCCAGTACTTC. Its translation is CASSHWGQKQETQYF.

V gene TRBV7-2 combines with J gene TRBJ2-3, with 8 bases fitting TRBD2. V lost 5 bases to trimming and J lost 0 bases; unmatched junction nucleotides: 13. The length of the CDR3 is 18 residues. Germline CDR1 SGHTA, CDR2 FQGNSA. CDR3 in DNA: TGTGCCAGCAGCCCCTTCCTGACTAGCGCTCCTAGCACAGATACGCAGTATTTT. It translates to CASSPFLTSAPSTDTQYF.

The chain recombines TRBV29-1 with TRBJ2-1; the D is unclear. V lost 7 bases and J lost 6, with 16 bases in between. From germline, CDR1 is SQVTM and CDR2 ANQGSEA. The CDR3 sequence is 13 residues long. The CDR3 DNA reads TGCAGCGCCGAGGCTCAGGCTGGCAATGAGCAGTTCTTC. Encoded protein: CSAEAQAGNEQFF.

The rearrangement joins TRBV3-1 to TRBJ2-5; D call uncertain. Deletions cut 2 bases from V and 13 bases from J, with 11 bases between. The CDR3 loop spans 11 amino acids. Germline loops: CDR1 LGHDT, CDR2 YNNKEL (reference sequence). The CDR3 here is CASSQPGDLYF. CDR3 coding DNA: TGTGCCAGCAGCCAACCTGGAGACTTGTACTTC.

This chain connects TRBV28 to TRBJ2-7; 9 nucleotides match TRBD2. The CDR3 contains 15 residues. Germline-derived CDR1 and CDR2 are MDHEN and SYDVKM. Germline trimming cut 1 base from V and 4 bases from J; bases unmatched to any gene: 5. CDR3 bases: TGTGCCAGCAGTTTATCGGCTAGCGGGAAGTACGAGCAGTACTTC. This codes for CASSLSASGKYEQYF.

This rearrangement joins TRBV5-1 to TRBJ2-3, with D possibly matching TRBD2 (5 bases). The CDR3 runs to 13 residues. With 4 bases removed from V and 6 bases from J, the gap between germline ends came to 12 bases. The V gene's germline CDR1 is SGHRS and CDR2 YFSETQ. Here the CDR3 reads CASSINRGDTQYF. CDR3 sequence (DNA): TGCGCCAGCAGCATCAACAGAGGGGATACGCAGTATTTT.